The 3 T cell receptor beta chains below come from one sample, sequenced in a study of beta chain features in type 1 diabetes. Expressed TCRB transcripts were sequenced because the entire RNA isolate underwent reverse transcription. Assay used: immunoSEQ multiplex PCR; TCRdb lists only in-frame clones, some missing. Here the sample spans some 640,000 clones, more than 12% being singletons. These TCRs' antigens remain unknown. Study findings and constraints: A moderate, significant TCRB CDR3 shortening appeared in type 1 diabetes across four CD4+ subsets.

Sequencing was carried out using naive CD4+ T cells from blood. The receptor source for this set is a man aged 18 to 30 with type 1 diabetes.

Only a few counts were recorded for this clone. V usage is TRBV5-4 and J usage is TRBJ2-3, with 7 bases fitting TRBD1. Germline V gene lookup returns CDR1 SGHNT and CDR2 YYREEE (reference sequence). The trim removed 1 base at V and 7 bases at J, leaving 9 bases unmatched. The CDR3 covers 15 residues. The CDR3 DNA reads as TGTGCCAGCAGCTTGATCGGGCAGGGGGTGAATACGCAGTATTTT. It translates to CASSLIGQGVNTQYF.

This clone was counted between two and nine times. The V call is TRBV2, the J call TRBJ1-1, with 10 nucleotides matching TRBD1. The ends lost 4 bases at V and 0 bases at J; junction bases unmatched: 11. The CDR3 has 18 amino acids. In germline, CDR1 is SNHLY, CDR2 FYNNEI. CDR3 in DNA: TGTGCCAGCAGTGTAGGTCCGGGACAGGGGATGATGAACACTGAAGCTTTCTTT. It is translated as CASSVGPGQGMMNTEAFF. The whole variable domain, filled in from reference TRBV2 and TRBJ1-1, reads EPEVTQTPSHQVTQMGQEVILRCVPISNHLYFYWYRQILGQKVEFLVSFYNNEISEKSEIFDDQFSVERPDGSNFTLKIRSTKLEDSAMYFCASSVGPGQGMMNTEAFFGQGTRLTVV.

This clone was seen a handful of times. CDR3 loop: CASSVQGISYEQYF. CDR3 in DNA: TGTGCCAGCAGTGTACAGGGTATCTCCTACGAGCAGTACTTC. The V call is TRBV27, the J call TRBJ2-7; a possible D gene is TRBD1 (6 bases). CDR1 and CDR2 from the germline V gene are MNHEY and SMNVEV (reference sequence). This CDR3 is 14 amino acids long. The V end was cut by 5 bases, the J end by 0 bases, with 11 bases between.